What follows are 22 T cell receptor beta chains derived from one specimen sequenced in a study of blood T cell repertoires in COVID-19. Clones were read by immunoSEQ multiplex PCR, and TCRdb kept only the in-frame ones, dropping some. The sample carries 220,000 or so clones, 85% to 90% recorded once. The sample comprised PBMCs or T cells enriched from blood (not recorded which). Source of these receptors: a woman between 18 and 30 years old in a cohort exposed to, infected with or recovered from COVID-19 (not recorded which).

This chain joins TRBV5-1 and TRBJ2-1; 9 nucleotides line up with TRBD1. V trimming: 0 bases; J trimming: 4 bases; junction bases outside the gene matches: 5. CDR3 size: 16 residues. Germline loops: CDR1 SGHRS, CDR2 YFSETQ. CDR3 bases: TGCGCCAGCAGCTTGGGGCCGGGACAGGGATACAATGAGCAGTTCTTC. Protein product: CASSLGPGQGYNEQFF.

The V gene is TRBV12-5, the J gene TRBJ2-1; 10 nucleotides line up with TRBD2. CDR3 size: 15 residues. CDR1 is LGHNT and CDR2 is FRNRAP in the germline V gene. Trimming took 7 bases from V and 6 from J; bases not matched to a gene: 9. In nucleotides, the CDR3 is TGTGCTAGTGCCGCAGCGGGAGGGCCCTTCAATGAGCAGTTCTTC. As protein: CASAAAGGPFNEQFF.

The chain is built from TRBV18 and TRBJ1-2, with D perhaps TRBD1 (6 bases). The V gene's germline CDR1 is KGHSH and CDR2 LQKENI. The CDR3 runs 16 residues. Trimming removed 4 bases from V and 1 base from J, with 16 bases in between. Written as DNA, the CDR3 is TGTGCCAGCTCACTTGAGACAGGCCTCAATAACTATGGCTACACCTTC. Translation gives CASSLETGLNNYGYTF.

The rearrangement uses TRBV4-1 and TRBJ2-1; unclear D gene. V was clipped by 0 bases and J by 8 bases, with 17 bases between them. The length of the CDR3 is 16 residues. CDR1 MGHRA and CDR2 YSYEKL come from the germline V gene. Here the CDR3 DNA reads TGCGCCAGCAGCCAAGACTCTCACCCGTCGGTCGATGAGCAGTTCTTC. The encoded protein is CASSQDSHPSVDEQFF.

The chain recombines TRBV18 with TRBJ1-2; 7 positions match TRBD1. V gave up 5 bases and J gave up 2 bases; unmatched junction bases: 2. In germline, CDR1 is KGHSH, CDR2 LQKENI. This CDR3 has 13 amino acids. CDR3 amino acids: CASSADRNYGYTF. The DNA for the CDR3 is TGTGCCAGCTCAGCGGACAGGAACTATGGCTACACCTTC.

The rearrangement links TRBV6-5 to TRBJ1-1; weak D call: TRBD1 (6 bases). The germline V and J ends were trimmed by 6 bases and 5 bases, with 10 bases remaining between them. Germline V CDR1 and CDR2: MNHEY, SVGAGI. CDR3 length equals 12 residues. The CDR3 DNA reads as TGTGCCAGCAGACAGGGCCGGACTGAAGCTTTCTTT. This gives the protein CASRQGRTEAFF.

The chain joins TRBV7-8 to TRBJ2-7; TRBD1 matches at 9 bases. The CDR3 spans 16 residues. The V gene end was trimmed by 2 bases and the J gene end by 4 bases; junction bases not matched to a gene: 9. In germline, CDR1 is SGHVS, CDR2 FQNEAQ. The CDR3 sequence: CASSLMGQGKWYEQYF. Here the CDR3 DNA reads TGTGCCAGCAGCTTAATGGGACAGGGAAAGTGGTACGAGCAGTACTTC.

The chain has TRBV18 and TRBJ2-7, with D hard to call. Germline V lookup: CDR1 KGHSH, CDR2 LQKENI. V shed 2 bases and J shed 4 bases, with 9 bases lying between them. This CDR3 contains 13 residues. CDR3 residues: CASSPVAKYEQYF. The CDR3 bases are TGTGCCAGCTCACCAGTAGCCAAGTACGAGCAGTACTTC.

The chain is built from TRBV7-9 and TRBJ2-1; D perhaps matches TRBD2 (6 bases). Looked up from germline, CDR1 is SEHNR and CDR2 is FQNEAQ (reference sequence). Deletions cut 6 bases from V and 0 bases from J, with 18 bases between. The CDR3 extends over 17 amino acids. The CDR3 nucleotides are TGTGCCAGCAGAACCCTTCGCGACGGGAGCTCCTACAATGAGCAGTTCTTC. Translating it yields CASRTLRDGSSYNEQFF.

This chain connects TRBV13 to TRBJ2-7; 10 bases line up with TRBD2. V was pared by 5 bases and J by 3 bases, with 4 bases of the junction left unmatched. Per the germline V gene, CDR1 is PRHDT and CDR2 is FYEKMQ (reference sequence). This CDR3 comprises 14 residues. In DNA, the CDR3 is TGTGCCAGCAGCCCTCGGACTAGCGGCTACGAGCAGTACTTC. Translating gives CASSPRTSGYEQYF.

The chain has TRBV2 and TRBJ2-5; 10 bases fit TRBD1. The CDR3 contains 12 residues. V was clipped by 6 bases and J by 5 bases; unmatched bases: 0. In germline, CDR1 is SNHLY, CDR2 FYNNEI. This CDR3 is CASRDRGETQYF. The CDR3 DNA sequence: TGTGCCAGCAGGGACAGGGGGGAGACCCAGTACTTC.

In nucleotides, the CDR3 is TGTGCCAGCAGCCAAGCGCTAGCGGGAAGGAATGAGCAGTTCTTC. Amino acid sequence: CASSQALAGRNEQFF. The chain has TRBV14 and TRBJ2-1, with 9 positions matching TRBD2. The junction had 5 bases not matched to a gene; V was cut back by 1 base and J by 7 bases. Germline assignment: CDR1 SGHDN and CDR2 FVKESK. This CDR3 is 15 amino acids long.

The chain's CDR3 is CASSVGQGGNTIYF. Here the CDR3 DNA reads TGTGCCAGCAGTGTCGGACAGGGTGGAAACACCATATATTTT. The chain combines TRBV2 with TRBJ1-3; 8 bases are a match to TRBD1. Germline CDR1 is SNHLY and CDR2 is FYNNEI. The V gene end was trimmed by 4 bases and the J gene end by 3 bases; junction bases not matched to a gene: 2. This CDR3 is built from 14 residues.

Concerning this clone: Other DNA sequences in the sample encode the same CDR3. The chain has TRBV5-1 and TRBJ2-5; 8 bases are a match to TRBD1. This CDR3 has 13 amino acids. Germline V CDR1 and CDR2: SGHRS, YFSETQ. The J segment lost 5 bases and the V segment lost 3 bases, leaving 3 bases of the junction unmatched. The CDR3, as DNA: TGCGCCAGCAGCTCGACAGGGGCTGAGACCCAGTACTTC. Translated, it gives CASSSTGAETQYF.

The chain combines TRBV4-1 with TRBJ1-6, with 8 bases that match TRBD1. The CDR3 covers 14 residues. Germline V gene data show CDR1 as MGHRA and CDR2 as YSYEKL. V dropped 4 bases and J dropped 9; count of bases not matched to a gene: 5. CDR3 bases: TGCGCCAGCAGCCCCGGACAGGGCGGTTCACCCCTCCACTTT. It is translated as CASSPGQGGSPLHF.

The chain employs TRBV24-1 and TRBJ1-2; the D is unclear. The germline V gene has CDR1 KGHDR and CDR2 SFDVKD. The CDR3 is made up of 11 amino acids. V gave up 0 bases and J gave up 7 bases, with 2 bases separating them. CDR3 DNA: TGTGCCACCAGTGATTTGCTTGGCTACACCTTC. Residues: CATSDLLGYTF.

This chain links TRBV28 with TRBJ2-2, with 11 positions matching TRBD1. J gave up 6 bases and V 3 bases, and 15 bases lay outside the gene matches. CDR3 length: 19 amino acids. Germline V gene lookup returns CDR1 MDHEN and CDR2 SYDVKM. CDR3 sequence (DNA): TGTGCCAGCAGTTTCGGGACAGGGGGTACCGGGGGGGCCCCCGGGGAGCTGTTTTTT. It encodes CASSFGTGGTGGAPGELFF.

CDR3 coding DNA: TGTGCCAGCAGCCGATCCGGGACAGGGGGCGTCTATGGCTACACCTTC. Protein product: CASSRSGTGGVYGYTF. The chain combines TRBV5-4 with TRBJ1-2, with 12 bases that match TRBD1. After removal of 4 bases from V and 4 bases from J, the junction contained 8 bases not matched to a gene. Germline CDR1 is SGHNT and CDR2 is YYREEE (reference sequence). The CDR3 extends over 16 amino acids.

The V gene is TRBV6-6, the J gene TRBJ1-2; 8 nucleotides agree with TRBD1. The length of the CDR3 is 16 residues. V was pared by 5 bases and J by 2 bases, with 10 bases of the junction left unmatched. CDR1 MNHNY and CDR2 SVGAGI come from the germline V gene (reference sequence). DNA of the CDR3: TGTGCCAGCAGTAGGCGGGACAGGCCCCCAAACTATGGCTACACCTTC. Its translation is CASSRRDRPPNYGYTF.

This chain uses TRBV6-5 with TRBJ1-3, with 7 nucleotides matching TRBD1. Germline trimming cut 6 bases from V and 4 bases from J; bases unmatched to any gene: 6. CDR1 is MNHEY, CDR2 SVGAGI, per germline. This CDR3 contains 14 residues. CDR3 bases: TGTGCCAGCAGCGGAACAGGGGACGGAAACACCATATATTTT. Protein sequence: CASSGTGDGNTIYF.

This clone is a singleton in its sample. The CDR3 sequence: CASSPGASGGYGYTF. In DNA, the CDR3 is TGTGCCAGCAGCCCCGGGGCATCGGGGGGATATGGCTACACCTTC. This chain connects TRBV3-1 (or the pseudogene TRBV3-2) to TRBJ1-2, with D possibly being TRBD1 (5 bases). The V end was cut by 4 bases, the J end by 5 bases, with 17 bases between. This CDR3 spans 15 amino acids. Looked up from germline, CDR1 is LGHDT and CDR2 is YNNKEL (reference sequence).

This sequence joins TRBV4-2 and TRBJ2-1; D is possibly TRBD1 (6 bases). V lost 1 base and J 6 bases, leaving 13 bases between the germline ends. Germline CDR1 and CDR2: LGHNA and YNFKEQ. The CDR3 spans 15 residues. The CDR3 sequence is CASSQGLQGFNEQFF. For the CDR3, the DNA is TGTGCCAGCAGCCAAGGTTTGCAGGGGTTCAATGAGCAGTTCTTC.